The 14 T cell receptor beta chains reported below all come from one sample, sequenced in a study of cytomegalovirus exposure and HLA in healthy donors. The PCR had 60 Vbeta and 13 Jbeta primers. Some clones are missing from TCRdb's copy, which holds only in-frame ones; the method was immunoSEQ multiplex PCR. The sample includes about 130,000 clones, around two thirds of them seen just once. The sequencing input was PBMCs. The source is a man aged 55 to 70 in good health and CMV-seropositive.

The rearrangement joins TRBV13 to TRBJ2-1; 7 bases line up with TRBD1. Germline CDR1 PRHDT, CDR2 FYEKMQ (reference sequence). The trim removed 8 bases at V and 4 bases at J, leaving 14 bases unmatched. The CDR3 sequence is 16 residues long. The CDR3 nucleotides are TGTGCCAGCGCCCCGGGTATGAGGGGGCCGTACAATGAGCAGTTCTTC. Amino acids: CASAPGMRGPYNEQFF.

The chain carries TRBV30 and TRBJ2-5; possible D gene TRBD2, 6 bases. The V end was cut by 3 bases, the J end by 5 bases, with 10 bases between. Germline CDR1 and CDR2: GTSNPN and SVGIG (reference sequence). This CDR3 has 12 amino acids. The CDR3 region has the DNA TGTGCCTGGAGCCCTGGAGGGGAGACCCAGTACTTC. It encodes CAWSPGGETQYF.

This clone was seen a few times. Different DNA sequences within this sample yield the same CDR3. The chain recombines TRBV10-3 with TRBJ1-5; the D is unclear. Germline V gene lookup returns CDR1 ENHRY and CDR2 SYGVKD. This CDR3 contains 13 residues. With 4 bases removed from V and 2 bases from J, the gap between germline ends came to 6 bases. The CDR3 nucleotides are TGTGCCATCAGTGGACAAGGCAATCAGCCCCAGCATTTT. It yields the protein CAISGQGNQPQHF.

The V gene is TRBV7-3, the J gene TRBJ2-1; 10 nucleotides match TRBD1. The V gene's germline CDR1 is SGHTA and CDR2 FQGTGA. The CDR3 extends over 15 amino acids. V shed 5 bases, J shed 6 bases, and the junction held 7 bases outside the gene matches. CDR3 loop: CASSKGQGSGNEQFF. DNA for the CDR3: TGTGCCAGCAGCAAGGGACAGGGGAGCGGCAATGAGCAGTTCTTC.

V is TRBV4-2 and J is TRBJ2-7; 9 bases line up with TRBD1. The CDR3 runs to 15 residues. V lost 2 bases to trimming and J lost 6 bases; unmatched junction nucleotides: 8. Germline CDR1 is LGHNA and CDR2 is YNFKEQ. Here the CDR3 DNA reads TGTGCCAGCAGCCAACAAGCGGGACAGGGATCCGAGCAGTACTTC. It specifies CASSQQAGQGSEQYF.

In this sample, this clone turned up a few times. The chain joins TRBV11-2 to TRBJ1-1, with 7 bases matching TRBD1. Germline CDR1 SGHAT, CDR2 FQNNGV. The CDR3 has 14 amino acids. Losses at the gene ends were 2 bases for V and 3 bases for J; bases not matched to a gene: 3. The CDR3 sequence is CASSLRGLDTEAFF. The CDR3 DNA is TGTGCCAGCAGCTTAAGGGGGCTCGACACTGAAGCTTTCTTT.

The chain employs TRBV2 and TRBJ1-2; D ambiguous. V lost 10 bases to trimming and J lost 8 bases, with 11 bases between them. Germline V lookup: CDR1 SNHLY, CDR2 FYNNEI. This CDR3 spans 10 amino acids. The CDR3 DNA follows: TGTGCCACCGGTTGGGAGGGCTACACCTTC. Translating it yields CATGWEGYTF.

As to this clone: Compared with germline, one end of the junction differs, possibly owing to a read error. The rearrangement joins TRBV28 to TRBJ1-2; 9 bases align to TRBD1. Per the germline V gene, CDR1 is MDHEN and CDR2 is SYDVKM. The CDR3 runs 13 residues. The CDR3 loop reads CASSEDRGSGPSF. The CDR3 DNA reads as TGTGCCAGCAGCGAAGACAGGGGGTCAGGACCTTCCTTC.

The chain joins TRBV5-1 to TRBJ1-3; possible D gene TRBD1, 5 bases. Germline lookup yields CDR1 SGHRS and CDR2 YFSETQ. The CDR3 is 14 amino acids. Trimming stripped 4 bases from V and 4 bases from J, with 12 bases between. This chain's CDR3 is CASSPFGAGNTIYF. The DNA of the CDR3 is TGCGCCAGCAGCCCCTTTGGGGCGGGAAACACCATATATTTT.

J is TRBJ2-3 and V is TRBV30; D gene ambiguous. Looked up from germline, CDR1 is GTSNPN and CDR2 is SVGIG (reference sequence). The CDR3 has 11 amino acids. Between the trimmed V and J ends, which lost 2 bases and 10 bases, there was a span of 10 bases. The CDR3 sequence: CAWSPDTAQYF. The CDR3 region has the DNA TGTGCCTGGAGTCCTGATACGGCGCAGTATTTT.

The rearrangement links TRBV7-2 to TRBJ1-1, with D unclear. Germline assignment: CDR1 SGHTA and CDR2 FQGNSA. The CDR3 sequence is 13 residues long. V was pared by 2 bases and J by 0 bases, with 4 bases between. Written as DNA, the CDR3 is TGTGCCAGCAGCTTAATATTGAACACTGAAGCTTTCTTT. As protein: CASSLILNTEAFF.

V usage is TRBV5-4 and J usage is TRBJ1-1; no clear D. V was pared by 3 bases and J by 4 bases, with 13 bases between. This CDR3 comprises 14 residues. Germline loops: CDR1 SGHNT, CDR2 YYREEE (reference sequence). The CDR3 loop is CASSSPSDGTEAFF. The CDR3 DNA reads as TGTGCCAGCAGCTCCCCGAGCGACGGCACTGAAGCTTTCTTT.

This chain uses TRBV28 with TRBJ2-5; D may be TRBD2 (5 bases). The CDR3 covers 14 residues. Germline V CDR1 and CDR2: MDHEN, SYDVKM. V lost 6 bases and J 1 base, leaving 12 bases between the germline ends. CDR3 residues: CASSPRGSQETQYF. In nucleotides, the CDR3 is TGTGCCAGCAGCCCCCGGGGATCCCAAGAGACCCAGTACTTC.

In this sample, this clone turned up once. The junction differs from germline at one of its ends, possibly a read error. The same CDR3 can be traced to other DNA sequences in this sample. The chain links TRBV6-1 to TRBJ1-1; weak D call: TRBD1 (6 bases). The CDR3 length is 15 residues. Germline loops: CDR1 MNHNS, CDR2 SASEGT. This CDR3 is CASSVRGAVDTEAFF. The CDR3 DNA follows: TGTGCCAGCAGTGTTCGGGGGGCGGTGGACACTGAAGCTTTCTTC.